The 28 T cell receptor beta chains given below trace back to one sample, sequenced in a study of cytomegalovirus exposure and HLA in healthy donors. The PCR had 60 Vbeta and 13 Jbeta primers. The assay was immunoSEQ multiplex PCR, and TCRdb's table has in-frame clones only and misses some. The sample includes 75,000 to 90,000 clones, 78% seen only once; the top ten take 8% to 9.5%. The sample was PBMCs. The receptor set was obtained from a woman aged 40 to 50 in good health and CMV-seropositive.

The chain employs TRBV18 and TRBJ2-7, with 11 positions matching TRBD1. This CDR3 region has 15 residues. Per germline, CDR1 KGHSH and CDR2 LQKENI. With V trimmed by 3 bases and J by 1 base, 2 bases remained unmatched. The CDR3 sequence is CASSPGTGGSYEQYF. The CDR3 DNA sequence: TGTGCCAGCTCACCGGGGACAGGGGGATCCTACGAGCAGTACTTC.

The CDR3 here is CASSLVGDFNTEAFF. CDR3 nucleotides: TGTGCCAGCAGCTTAGTCGGGGACTTCAACACTGAAGCTTTCTTT. This chain joins TRBV7-2 and TRBJ1-1; maybe TRBD1 (5 bases). Between the trimmed V and J ends, which lost 1 base and 2 bases, there was a span of 11 bases. Germline-derived CDR1 and CDR2 are SGHTA and FQGNSA. The CDR3 consists of 15 residues.

The chain uses TRBV10-3 and TRBJ2-2; TRBD1 aligns across 8 bases. This CDR3 spans 13 amino acids. CDR1 and CDR2 from the germline V gene are ENHRY and SYGVKD. The V gene end was trimmed by 6 bases and the J gene end by 7 bases; junction bases not matched to a gene: 4. The CDR3 protein is CAIRDRENGELFF. CDR3 coding DNA: TGTGCCATCAGGGACAGGGAGAACGGGGAGCTGTTTTTT.

The genes are TRBV5-4 and TRBJ1-1; tentative D call: TRBD1 (6 bases). CDR1 is SGHNT, CDR2 YYREEE, per germline (reference sequence). The CDR3 contains 11 residues. With 2 bases removed from V and 7 bases from J, the gap between germline ends came to 6 bases. Here the CDR3 reads CASSLQGEAFF. In DNA form, the CDR3 reads TGTGCCAGCAGCTTACAGGGTGAAGCTTTCTTT.

The CDR3 DNA is TGTGCCAGCACCACTACGTGGGGCAGAACACAAGAGACCCAGTACTTC. Its translation is CASTTTWGRTQETQYF. The J gene is TRBJ2-5, the V gene TRBV27; D is perhaps TRBD1 (5 bases). V lost 7 bases to trimming and J lost 2 bases, with 20 bases between them. Germline values: CDR1 MNHEY, CDR2 SMNVEV (reference sequence). This CDR3 region has 16 residues.

The chain has TRBV9 and TRBJ1-4; possible D gene TRBD1, 6 bases. The CDR3 length is 15 residues. The germline V gene has CDR1 SGDLS and CDR2 YYNGEE. V lost 0 bases and J lost 8, with 14 bases in between. CDR3 sequence (DNA): TGTGCCAGCAGCGTAGCTACGACAGGCCGGGAAAAACTGTTTTTT. It encodes CASSVATTGREKLFF.

The chain is built from TRBV6-1 and TRBJ1-5; D remains unclear. CDR1 is MNHNS and CDR2 is SASEGT in the germline V gene. This CDR3 contains 13 residues. V was clipped by 2 bases and J by 0 bases, with 2 bases between them. The CDR3 nucleotides read TGTGCCAGCAGTGAATATAGCAATCAGCCCCAGCATTTT. Protein: CASSEYSNQPQHF.

The chain is built from TRBV7-2 and TRBJ2-1, with no clear D. The germline V gene has CDR1 SGHTA and CDR2 FQGNSA. The CDR3 runs to 15 residues. The ends were cut back, 5 bases at V and 5 bases at J, with 16 bases in the middle. CDR3 DNA: TGTGCCAGCAGCATGACCGGGTCTCTGAACAATGAGCAGTTCTTC. It is translated as CASSMTGSLNNEQFF. The full variable domain, its missing parts supplied by reference TRBV7-2 and TRBJ2-1, is GAGVSQSPSNKVTEKGKDVELRCDPISGHTALYWYRQSLGQGLEFLIYFQGNSAPDKSGLPSDRFSAERTGGSVSTLTIQRTQQEDSAVYLCASSMTGSLNNEQFFGPGTRLTVL.

This clone appeared once. The gene calls are TRBV5-4 and TRBJ1-1, with 11 nucleotides matching TRBD1. Trimming took 0 bases from V and 0 from J; bases not matched to a gene: 7. The length of the CDR3 is 18 residues. Germline assignment: CDR1 SGHNT and CDR2 YYREEE (reference sequence). This CDR3 is CASSLGTGGNPMNTEAFF. For the CDR3, the DNA is TGTGCCAGCAGCTTGGGGACAGGGGGCAATCCCATGAACACTGAAGCTTTCTTT. The entire variable domain, with the rest obtained from reference TRBV5-4 and TRBJ1-1, is as follows: ETGVTQSPTHLIKTRGQQVTLRCSSQSGHNTVSWYQQALGQGPQFIFQYYREEENGRGNFPPRFSGLQFPNYSSELNVNALELDDSALYLCASSLGTGGNPMNTEAFFGQGTRLTVV.

The genes are TRBV7-3 and TRBJ2-7; 12 nucleotides line up with TRBD2. This CDR3 spans 16 amino acids. V trimming: 5 bases; J trimming: 3 bases; junction bases outside the gene matches: 8. Per the germline V gene, CDR1 is SGHTA and CDR2 is FQGTGA. The DNA for the CDR3 is TGTGCCAGCAGCCCAGGAGCTAGCGGGGGGGGCTACGAGCAGTACTTC. Protein: CASSPGASGGGYEQYF. Using reference TRBV7-3 and TRBJ2-7 for the parts outside the CDR3, the full variable domain is GAGVSQTPSNKVTEKGKYVELRCDPISGHTALYWYRQSLGQGPEFLIYFQGTGAADDSGLPNDRFFAVRPEGSVSTLKIQRTERGDSAVYLCASSPGASGGGYEQYFGPGTRLTVT.

The chain joins TRBV30 to TRBJ1-4; TRBD1 matches at 7 bases. V was pared by 1 base and J by 1 base, with 0 bases of the junction left unmatched. CDR1 is GTSNPN and CDR2 is SVGIG in the germline V gene (reference sequence). This CDR3 has 14 residues. The CDR3 bases are TGTGCCTGGAGTGCAGGGGGAACTAATGAAAAACTGTTTTTT. This codes for CAWSAGGTNEKLFF.

The genes are TRBV19 and TRBJ1-5; the D is unclear. Germline CDR1 and CDR2: LNHDA and SQIVND (reference sequence). The CDR3 loop spans 17 amino acids. V was cut by 5 bases and J by 1 base, with 18 bases left in between. The CDR3 is CASSYLVQDRSNQPQHF. The CDR3, as DNA: TGTGCCAGTAGTTATCTCGTCCAGGATCGGAGCAATCAGCCCCAGCATTTT.

The chain is built from TRBV28 and TRBJ1-5; D ambiguous. Germline CDR1 MDHEN, CDR2 SYDVKM. CDR3 length: 12 amino acids. The V end was cut by 5 bases, the J end by 7 bases, with 9 bases between. This CDR3 reads CASSLGSQPQHF. In nucleotides, the CDR3 is TGTGCCAGCAGTCTCGGGAGCCAGCCCCAGCATTTT.

This clone was found a few times. This chain links TRBV5-1 with TRBJ2-5; 9 nucleotides line up with TRBD1. With the DNA end fitting TRBJ2-7 better, the J assignment may be wrong. Germline-derived CDR1 and CDR2 are SGHRS and YFSETQ. This CDR3 is 14 amino acids long. Here the CDR3 reads CASSPRDRVSEQYF. In nucleotides, the CDR3 is TGCGCCAGCAGCCCCCGGGACAGGGTATCCGAGCAGTACTTC.

The CDR3 DNA follows: TGTGCCAGCTCACCACTGAACAGGGGCACAGATACGCAGTATTTT. Encoded protein: CASSPLNRGTDTQYF. The chain uses TRBV18 and TRBJ2-3, with D tentatively TRBD1 (6 bases). The V end was cut by 1 base, the J end by 1 base, with 9 bases between. The V gene's germline CDR1 is KGHSH and CDR2 LQKENI. This CDR3 spans 15 amino acids. Full variable domain (missing parts from reference TRBV18 and TRBJ2-3): NAGVMQNPRHLVRRRGQEARLRCSPMKGHSHVYWYRQLPEEGLKFMVYLQKENIIDESGMPKERFSAEFPKEGPSILRIQQVVRGDSAAYFCASSPLNRGTDTQYFGPGTRLTVL.

This clone showed up just once. V gene TRBV5-4 combines with J gene TRBJ2-6; 11 positions agree with TRBD1. The CDR3 has 17 amino acids. Trimming cost V 3 bases and J 0 bases; bases outside gene matches: 2. The germline V gene encodes CDR1 SGHNT and CDR2 YYREEE (reference sequence). CDR3 in amino acids: CASSSGTGGSGANVLTF. The CDR3 coding sequence is TGTGCCAGCAGCTCCGGGACAGGGGGCTCTGGGGCCAACGTCCTGACTTTC.

The chain carries TRBV5-1 and TRBJ1-1, with TRBD1 identical over 8 bases. Germline V gene sequence: CDR1 SGHRS, CDR2 YFSETQ. The CDR3 extends over 17 amino acids. V shed 4 bases and J 3 bases; nucleotides not matched to a gene: 14. CDR3 protein: CASSRTGQDIVDTEAFF. DNA of the CDR3: TGCGCCAGCAGCAGAACGGGACAGGATATTGTCGACACTGAAGCTTTCTTT.

V and J are TRBV7-2 and TRBJ1-2; no clear D gene. Trimming took 1 base from V and 8 from J, leaving 23 bases between them. Germline CDR1 is SGHTA and CDR2 is FQGNSA. The CDR3 sequence is 17 residues long. The CDR3 bases are TGTGCCAGCAGCTTAGTAGTTCGTGACACCCAATCTAAGGGCTACACCTTC. Protein product: CASSLVVRDTQSKGYTF. Variable domain in full (rest from reference TRBV7-2 and TRBJ1-2): GAGVSQSPSNKVTEKGKDVELRCDPISGHTALYWYRQSLGQGLEFLIYFQGNSAPDKSGLPSDRFSAERTGGSVSTLTIQRTQQEDSAVYLCASSLVVRDTQSKGYTFGSGTRLTVV.

This clone was seen a few times. The rearrangement links TRBV6-5 to TRBJ1-1; 9 bases are shared with TRBD1. The CDR3 has 13 residues. Trimming removed 7 bases from V and 6 bases from J; junction bases left unmatched: 6. Looked up from germline, CDR1 is MNHEY and CDR2 is SVGAGI. CDR3 sequence reads: CASTRTGEAEAFF. CDR3 nucleotides: TGTGCCAGCACCCGGACAGGGGAGGCTGAAGCTTTCTTT.

This chain uses TRBV11-2 with TRBJ1-1, with D maybe TRBD1 (6 bases). CDR1 is SGHAT, CDR2 FQNNGV, per germline. There are 14 residues in the CDR3. The V end was cut by 0 bases, the J end by 7 bases, with 12 bases between. As DNA, the CDR3 is TGTGCCAGCAGCTTAGAGCCCTCAGGGGTTGAAGCTTTCTTT. Protein sequence: CASSLEPSGVEAFF.

The chain combines TRBV5-1 with TRBJ1-1; TRBD1 is a possible D gene (5 bases). V lost 8 bases and J lost 1, with 15 bases in between. CDR1 SGHRS and CDR2 YFSETQ come from the germline V gene. The CDR3 is made up of 14 amino acids. CDR3 sequence: CASLDLRGNTEAFF. The CDR3 DNA reads as TGCGCCAGTCTGGATTTAAGGGGGAACACTGAAGCTTTCTTT.

V gene TRBV14 combines with J gene TRBJ1-2; D gene ambiguous. Germline assignment: CDR1 SGHDN and CDR2 FVKESK. This CDR3 region has 13 residues. V lost 3 bases and J 8 bases, leaving 13 bases between the germline ends. As DNA, the CDR3 is TGTGCCAGCAGCCAGGTTCCTTCGGGGGGCTACACCTTC. Its protein is CASSQVPSGGYTF.

This clone was seen a handful of times. The chain is built from TRBV15 and TRBJ2-7; 8 bases map to TRBD1. V lost 4 bases and J lost 0; bases outside the gene matches: 8. This CDR3 spans 16 amino acids. Germline assignment: CDR1 LNHNV and CDR2 YYDKDF (reference sequence). The CDR3 reads CATSIKEQGVSYEQYF. The CDR3 DNA reads TGTGCCACCAGCATCAAGGAACAGGGGGTCTCCTACGAGCAGTACTTC.

This clone occurred a few times. The chain carries TRBV30 and TRBJ2-1; the match to TRBD2 covers 10 bases. CDR3 length equals 15 residues. Trimming removed 0 bases from V and 4 bases from J; junction bases left unmatched: 3. Germline values: CDR1 GTSNPN, CDR2 SVGIG (reference sequence). The CDR3 coding sequence is TGTGCCTGGAGTGTAGGTAGCGGGGGGTACAATGAGCAGTTCTTC. This translates into CAWSVGSGGYNEQFF.

The chain joins TRBV19 to TRBJ1-5; 7 positions agree with TRBD1. The CDR3 loop spans 14 amino acids. The V gene's germline CDR1 is LNHDA and CDR2 SQIVND (reference sequence). J lost 7 bases, V lost 6 bases, and 9 bases had no gene match. The CDR3 loop is CASRNRQGRQPQHF. As DNA, the CDR3 is TGTGCCAGTAGAAACAGACAGGGCCGGCAGCCCCAGCATTTT.

This rearrangement joins TRBV21-1 to TRBJ1-1; the DNA was not used to check the table's D call, TRBD1. TRBV21-1 has pseudogene status. This CDR3 contains 16 residues. CDR3 amino acids: CASSPRWQGANTEAFF. In DNA, the CDR3 is TGTGCCAGCAGCCCCCGATGGCAGGGGGCGAACACTGAAGCTTTCTTT.

The rearrangement uses TRBV7-3 and TRBJ2-3, with TRBD2 matching 12 bases. V lost 5 bases and J lost 13; bases outside the gene matches: 10. Germline V gives CDR1 SGHTA, CDR2 FQGTGA. The CDR3 is 14 amino acids. This CDR3 is CASSTTSGGPPEYF. The CDR3 DNA follows: TGTGCCAGCAGCACTACTAGCGGGGGGCCCCCGGAGTATTTT.

A few counts support this clone. The V gene is TRBV19, the J gene TRBJ2-1, with D unclear. Germline assignment: CDR1 LNHDA and CDR2 SQIVND (reference sequence). V lost 4 bases and J lost 1, with 14 bases in between. The CDR3 is 16 amino acids. The CDR3 loop is CASSNVLEPSYNEQFF. The CDR3 DNA follows: TGTGCCAGTAGTAACGTCCTCGAGCCGTCCTACAATGAGCAGTTCTTC.